This note documents a single T cell receptor (beta chain) sequence. This record belongs to a study of blood T cell repertoires in COVID-19. The data were produced by immunoSEQ multiplex PCR, yet TCRdb's version contains in-frame clones alone and is incomplete. This table has 200,000 to 250,000 clones, 88% appearing once. CDR1 and CDR2 (germline): KGHDR, SFDVKD. Unmatched junction bases numbered 6, after V lost 4 bases and J lost 7 bases. The CDR3 runs to 15 residues. The TCR was taken from a man in his 70s with acute or convalescent COVID-19. The sample consisted of peripheral blood. The chain uses TRBV24-1 and TRBJ2-2; 9 bases map to TRBD1. The CDR3 region is CATSDPGQGYGELFF. CDR3 sequence (DNA): TGTGCCACCAGTGACCCTGGACAGGGGTACGGGGAGCTGTTTTTT.